The clone carrying this TCR beta chain showed up just once. Its antigen is not identified. This record belongs to a study of OX40 agonist ivuxolimab in advanced cancers. Study at large: All patients had ivuxolimab intravenously every 2 weeks at 0.01 to 10 mg/kg. General study results and limits: Antigen specificity remained undetermined for the expanded peripheral T cells. Expanded clones belonging to CD8+ T cells outnumbered, on average, those of CD4+.

Here immunoSEQ multiplex PCR was the method, and the copy in TCRdb shows in-frame clones only, minus some. This table has about 67,000 clones, about 88% appearing once. V shed 0 bases, J shed 3 bases, and the junction held 4 bases outside the gene matches. The CDR3 sequence is 15 residues long. Germline V CDR1 and CDR2: SEHNR, FQNEAQ (reference sequence). The sequence came from an adult with an advanced solid tumor such as melanoma, head and neck, liver or kidney cancer. The sample was CD4+ or CD8+ T cells sorted from blood, taken in a trial of the OX40 agonist ivuxolimab. This chain connects TRBV7-9 to TRBJ1-1, with 7 bases identical to TRBD1. CDR3 coding DNA: TGTGCCAGCAGCTTAGCGGGGCAGGGGGACACTGAAGCTTTCTTT. Protein product: CASSLAGQGDTEAFF.